This T cell receptor (beta chain) came from a study of CD8+CD57+ T cells in acquired aplastic anemia. The study, taken as a whole, reports: Any difference that existed in CD8+ Simpson's diversity between patients and controls was not significant.

Patients chosen for sequencing had CD8+CD57+ cells that had expanded, as shown by flow cytometry. The cohort consisted entirely of patients having severe acquired aplastic anemia. At the time of blood sampling, patients had not yet received any therapy. This clonotype was counted only a few times. What it binds is unknown. CDR3 and TCR beta VDJ profiling relied on genomic DNA as the template. TCRdb re-analysed the reads in MiXCR, keeping a single row per CDR3 protein. In the table there are hundreds of thousands of distinct CDR3 sequences, 56% of which are singletons. The TCR was taken from a human donor with aplastic anemia. The sample taken for sequencing was sorted CD4+, CD8+, or CD8+CD57+ T cells (not recorded which) from PBMCs.

The CDR3 loop reads CSVEDGNTEAFF. The DNA for the CDR3 is TGCAGCGTTGAGGACGGGAACACTGAAGCTTTCTTT. V and J are TRBV29-1 and TRBJ1-1; no clear D. This CDR3 spans 12 amino acids. Germline V gene sequence: CDR1 SQVTM, CDR2 ANQGSEA. The V gene lost 3 bases and the J gene lost 1 base, with 6 bases spanning the gap.